This passage covers 8 T cell receptor beta chains from one sample sequenced in a study of cytomegalovirus exposure and HLA in healthy donors. The PCR ran on 60 Vbeta and 13 Jbeta primers. Repertoires were generated with immunoSEQ multiplex PCR, while TCRdb's copy carries only in-frame clones and drops some. The listing records about 72,000 clones. Material: PBMCs. The receptors stem from a man aged 40-50 years in good health and CMV-seronegative.

The chain carries TRBV2 and TRBJ2-5; D is uncertain. Germline CDR1 and CDR2: SNHLY and FYNNEI. This CDR3 contains 14 residues. V shed 4 bases and J shed 0 bases, with 9 bases lying between them. As DNA, the CDR3 is TGTGCCAGCAGTGTGTCGGTGAACCAAGAGACCCAGTACTTC. It codes for CASSVSVNQETQYF. The full variable domain, with the rest looked up from reference TRBV2 and TRBJ2-5, is EPEVTQTPSHQVTQMGQEVILRCVPISNHLYFYWYRQILGQKVEFLVSFYNNEISEKSEIFDDQFSVERPDGSNFTLKIRSTKLEDSAMYFCASSVSVNQETQYFGPGTRLLVL.

The V call is TRBV28, the J call TRBJ2-1, with 12 bases aligning to TRBD2. V dropped 5 bases and J dropped 2; count of bases not matched to a gene: 1. Per the germline V gene, CDR1 is MDHEN and CDR2 is SYDVKM. This CDR3 spans 15 amino acids. This CDR3 is CASSRTSGAYNEQFF. The CDR3 bases are TGTGCCAGCAGTAGGACTAGCGGGGCCTACAATGAGCAGTTCTTC.

This rearrangement joins TRBV6-1 to TRBJ2-5; tentative D call: TRBD2 (7 bases). V shed 3 bases and J shed 2 bases, with 13 bases lying between them. The CDR3 is made up of 15 amino acids. Per germline, CDR1 MNHNS and CDR2 SASEGT. CDR3 in amino acids: CASSDSGGWQETQYF. CDR3 nucleotides: TGTGCCAGCAGTGATTCGGGGGGCTGGCAAGAGACCCAGTACTTC.

The chain joins TRBV19 to TRBJ1-6; D gene unclear. Germline V gene data show CDR1 as LNHDA and CDR2 as SQIVND (reference sequence). The ends were cut back, 3 bases at V and 0 bases at J, with 9 bases in the middle. The CDR3 totals 16 residues. The CDR3 protein is CASSIVRSSYNSPLHF. The CDR3 DNA is TGTGCCAGTAGTATCGTTCGCAGCTCCTATAATTCACCCCTCCACTTT.

The chain employs TRBV30 and TRBJ2-2; TRBD1 matches 7 bases. The CDR3 is made up of 14 amino acids. CDR1 is GTSNPN and CDR2 is SVGIG in the germline V gene (reference sequence). J lost 4 bases, V lost 5 bases, and 7 bases had no gene match. CDR3 amino acids: CAWDRAPPTGELFF. CDR3 sequence (DNA): TGTGCCTGGGACAGGGCCCCTCCCACCGGGGAGCTGTTTTTT.

DNA of the CDR3: TGTGCCTGGAGTGGGGGACAGAAGCCCAAGGGGGCTTTCTTT. Its protein is CAWSGGQKPKGAFF. The rearrangement uses TRBV30 and TRBJ1-1, with 7 bases lining up with TRBD1. The CDR3 extends over 14 amino acids. Germline V gene sequence: CDR1 GTSNPN, CDR2 SVGIG (reference sequence). The junction had 13 bases not matched to a gene; V was cut back by 1 base and J by 11 bases.

V gene TRBV9 combines with J gene TRBJ2-3, with TRBD1 identical over 7 bases. The germline gives CDR1 SGDLS, CDR2 YYNGEE. J lost 0 bases, V lost 3 bases, and 10 bases had no gene match. This CDR3 has 17 amino acids. CDR3: CASSDSWTGTSTDTQYF. The CDR3 DNA reads TGTGCCAGCAGCGATAGCTGGACAGGTACTAGCACAGATACGCAGTATTTT. The full variable domain, in which reference TRBV9 and TRBJ2-3 provide the parts outside the CDR3, is DSGVTQTPKHLITATGQRVTLRCSPRSGDLSVYWYQQSLDQGLQFLIQYYNGEERAKGNILERFSAQQFPDLHSELNLSSLELGDSALYFCASSDSWTGTSTDTQYFGPGTRLTVL.

The J gene is TRBJ1-2, the V gene TRBV5-4, with 7 bases lining up with TRBD1. With V trimmed by 0 bases and J by 5 bases, 4 bases remained unmatched. This CDR3 is 14 amino acids long. Germline CDR1 is SGHNT and CDR2 is YYREEE (reference sequence). This CDR3 reads CASSLVGTDYGYTF. In nucleotides, the CDR3 is TGTGCCAGCAGCTTGGTGGGGACAGATTATGGCTACACCTTC.